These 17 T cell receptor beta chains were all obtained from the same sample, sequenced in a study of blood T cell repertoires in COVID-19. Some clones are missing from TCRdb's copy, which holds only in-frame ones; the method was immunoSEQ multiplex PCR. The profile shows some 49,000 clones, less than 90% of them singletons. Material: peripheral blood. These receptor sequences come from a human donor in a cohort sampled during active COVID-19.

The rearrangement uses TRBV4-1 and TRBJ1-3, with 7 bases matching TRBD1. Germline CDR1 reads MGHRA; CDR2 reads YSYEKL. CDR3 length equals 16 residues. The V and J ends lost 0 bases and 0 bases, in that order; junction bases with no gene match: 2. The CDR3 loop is CASSQDQGDSGNTIYF. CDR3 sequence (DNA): TGCGCCAGCAGCCAAGACCAGGGGGACTCTGGAAACACCATATATTTT.

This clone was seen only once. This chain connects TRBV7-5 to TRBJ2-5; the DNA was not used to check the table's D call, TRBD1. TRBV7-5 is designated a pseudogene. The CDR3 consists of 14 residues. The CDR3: CARSTGTAQETQYF. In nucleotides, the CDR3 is TGTGCCAGAAGCACCGGGACAGCACAAGAGACCCAGTACTTC.

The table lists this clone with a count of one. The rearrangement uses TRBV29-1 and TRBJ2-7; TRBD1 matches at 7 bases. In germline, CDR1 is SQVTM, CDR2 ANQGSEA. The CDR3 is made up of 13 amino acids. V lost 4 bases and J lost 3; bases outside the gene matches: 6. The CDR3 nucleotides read TGCAGCGTTGTTCGGGACAGAGACTACGAGCAGTACTTC. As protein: CSVVRDRDYEQYF.

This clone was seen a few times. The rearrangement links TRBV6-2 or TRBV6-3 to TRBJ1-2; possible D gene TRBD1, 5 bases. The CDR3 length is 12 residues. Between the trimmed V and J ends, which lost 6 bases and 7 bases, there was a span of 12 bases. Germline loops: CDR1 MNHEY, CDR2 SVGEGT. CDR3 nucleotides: TGTGCCAGCAGCTCCCGTCAGGGTGGCTACACCTTC. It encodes CASSSRQGGYTF.

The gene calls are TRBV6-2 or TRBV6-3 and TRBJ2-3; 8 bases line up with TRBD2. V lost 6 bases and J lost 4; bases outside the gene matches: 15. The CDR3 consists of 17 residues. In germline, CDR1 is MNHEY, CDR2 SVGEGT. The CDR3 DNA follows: TGTGCCAGCAGCTCCCCTCAGCGGGGGTACATCCCAGATACGCAGTATTTT. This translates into CASSSPQRGYIPDTQYF.

The CDR3 is CASSQKGGPGQGASEAFF. As DNA, the CDR3 is TGCGCCAGCAGCCAAAAGGGGGGGCCTGGACAGGGGGCGTCTGAAGCTTTCTTT. The chain combines TRBV4-1 with TRBJ1-1; 11 positions match TRBD1. The J segment lost 6 bases and the V segment lost 2 bases, leaving 14 bases of the junction unmatched. CDR1 is MGHRA, CDR2 YSYEKL, per germline. The CDR3 length is 18 residues.

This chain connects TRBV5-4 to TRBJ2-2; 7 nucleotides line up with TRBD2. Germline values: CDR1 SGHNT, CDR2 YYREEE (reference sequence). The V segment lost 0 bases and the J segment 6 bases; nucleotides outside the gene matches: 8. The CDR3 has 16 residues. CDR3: CASSLALLARPGELFF. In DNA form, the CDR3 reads TGTGCCAGCAGCTTGGCCTTACTAGCGAGACCCGGGGAGCTGTTTTTT.

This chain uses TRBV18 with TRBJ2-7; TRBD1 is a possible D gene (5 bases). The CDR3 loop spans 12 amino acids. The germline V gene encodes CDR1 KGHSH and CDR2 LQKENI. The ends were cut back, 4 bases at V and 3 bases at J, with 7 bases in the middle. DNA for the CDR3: TGTGCCAGCTCACTACAGGACTACGAGCAGTACTTC. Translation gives CASSLQDYEQYF.

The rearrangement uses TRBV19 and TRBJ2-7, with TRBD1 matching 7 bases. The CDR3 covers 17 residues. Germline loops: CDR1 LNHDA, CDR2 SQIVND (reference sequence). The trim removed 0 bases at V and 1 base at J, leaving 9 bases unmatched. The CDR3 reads CASSIEGPGTESYEQYF. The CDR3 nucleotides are TGTGCCAGTAGTATAGAGGGGCCCGGGACAGAATCCTACGAGCAGTACTTC.

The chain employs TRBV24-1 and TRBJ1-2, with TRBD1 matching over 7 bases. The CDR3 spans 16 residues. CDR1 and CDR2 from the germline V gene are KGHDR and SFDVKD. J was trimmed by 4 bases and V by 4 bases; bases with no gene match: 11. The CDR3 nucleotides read TGTGCCACCAGTGACCCACTAGGCAGGGGGGCCTATGGCTACACCTTC. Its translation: CATSDPLGRGAYGYTF.

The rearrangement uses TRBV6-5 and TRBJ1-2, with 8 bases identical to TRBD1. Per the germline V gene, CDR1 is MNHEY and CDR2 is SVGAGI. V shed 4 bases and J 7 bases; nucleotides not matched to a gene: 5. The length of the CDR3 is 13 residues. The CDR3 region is CASSSTGGSGYTF. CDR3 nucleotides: TGTGCCAGCAGTTCAACAGGGGGGTCTGGCTACACCTTC.

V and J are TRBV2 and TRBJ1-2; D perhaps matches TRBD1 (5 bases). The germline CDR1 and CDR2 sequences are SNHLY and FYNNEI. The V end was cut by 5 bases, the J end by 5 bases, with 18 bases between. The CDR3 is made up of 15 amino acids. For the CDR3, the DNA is TGTGCCAGCAGTCCTCGACAGATCCCCGTATATGGCTACACCTTC. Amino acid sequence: CASSPRQIPVYGYTF. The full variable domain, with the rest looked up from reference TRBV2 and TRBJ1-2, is EPEVTQTPSHQVTQMGQEVILRCVPISNHLYFYWYRQILGQKVEFLVSFYNNEISEKSEIFDDQFSVERPDGSNFTLKIRSTKLEDSAMYFCASSPRQIPVYGYTFGSGTRLTVV.

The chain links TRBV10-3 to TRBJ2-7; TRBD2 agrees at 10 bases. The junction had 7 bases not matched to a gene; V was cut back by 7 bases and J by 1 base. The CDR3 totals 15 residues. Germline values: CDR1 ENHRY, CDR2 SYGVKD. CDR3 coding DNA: TGTGCCATCACCGAAGCACTAGCGGGGTCCTACGAGCAGTACTTC. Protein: CAITEALAGSYEQYF.

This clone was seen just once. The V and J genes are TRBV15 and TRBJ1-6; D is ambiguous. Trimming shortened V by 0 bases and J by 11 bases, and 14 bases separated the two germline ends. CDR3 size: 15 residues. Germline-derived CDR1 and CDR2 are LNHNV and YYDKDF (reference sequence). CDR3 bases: TGTGCCACCAGCAGAGATGAGCTGCGGAGCCCACCCCTCCACTTT. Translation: CATSRDELRSPPLHF.

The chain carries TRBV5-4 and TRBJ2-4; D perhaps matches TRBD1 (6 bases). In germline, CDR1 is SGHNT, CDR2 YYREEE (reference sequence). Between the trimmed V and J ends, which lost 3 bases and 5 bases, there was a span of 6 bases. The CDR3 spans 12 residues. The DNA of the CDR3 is TGTGCCAGCAGCTACAGGGAAAACATTCAGTACTTC. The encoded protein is CASSYRENIQYF. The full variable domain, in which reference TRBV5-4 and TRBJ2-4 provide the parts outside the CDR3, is ETGVTQSPTHLIKTRGQQVTLRCSSQSGHNTVSWYQQALGQGPQFIFQYYREEENGRGNFPPRFSGLQFPNYSSELNVNALELDDSALYLCASSYRENIQYFGAGTRLSVL.

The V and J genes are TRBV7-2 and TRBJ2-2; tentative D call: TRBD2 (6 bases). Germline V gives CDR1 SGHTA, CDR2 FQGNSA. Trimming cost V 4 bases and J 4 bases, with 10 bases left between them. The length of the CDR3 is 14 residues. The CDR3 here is CASSSGLLTGELFF. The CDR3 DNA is TGTGCCAGCAGCTCGGGACTTCTCACCGGGGAGCTGTTTTTT.

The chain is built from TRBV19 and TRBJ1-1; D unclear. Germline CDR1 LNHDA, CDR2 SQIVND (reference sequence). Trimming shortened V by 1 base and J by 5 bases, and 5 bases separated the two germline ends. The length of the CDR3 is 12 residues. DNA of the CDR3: TGTGCCAGTAGTATAGGTCGTACTGAAGCTTTCTTT. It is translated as CASSIGRTEAFF.